This entry features one T cell receptor beta chain sequence. Antigen specificity is unknown. The sample belongs to a study of T cells expressing NK-cell markers. Study-level information: Repertoires of TCR beta were obtained from T cells sorted as CD3+CD56+NKG2C+, CD3+CD56+NKG2C- and CD3+CD56-NKG2C+.

Study-level points and caveats: The CD3+CD56-NKG2C+ fraction was also led by these clonotypes in a few donors.

TCRdb reprocessed the 5' RACE reads and stores each CDR3 protein as one record, lacking DNA. This table lists some 280,000 distinct CDR3 sequences. CDR1 SGHTA and CDR2 FQGNSA come from the germline V gene. This CDR3 comprises 12 residues. The chain uses TRBV7-2 and TRBJ2-1. The clonotype was recovered from a man between 18 and 29 years old in good health. The sample was blood T cells: a sorted CD56 or NKG2C T cell subset, CD4+ or CD8+ T cells, or bulk PBMC T cells (not recorded which). CDR3 residues: CASSLAASEQFF.